These 18 T cell receptor beta chains originate from one sample sequenced in a study of blood T cell repertoires in COVID-19. The assay was immunoSEQ multiplex PCR, and TCRdb's table has in-frame clones only and misses some. The sample records 130,000 to 150,000 clones, approximately 87% being singletons. Sequenced material: peripheral blood. These receptors came from a woman in her forties or fifties with active or convalescent COVID-19.

This clone occurred once. This chain links TRBV9 with TRBJ2-1; 16 bases fit TRBD2. The V gene end was trimmed by 3 bases and the J gene end by 8 bases; junction bases not matched to a gene: 11. The CDR3 totals 18 residues. Germline V CDR1 and CDR2: SGDLS, YYNGEE. The CDR3 DNA reads TGTGCCAGCAGCGCACCACCGGGACTAGCGGGGGGGATCGATGAGCAGTTCTTC. Translated: CASSAPPGLAGGIDEQFF.

The rearrangement joins TRBV7-9 to TRBJ1-5; the match to TRBD1 covers 8 bases. V lost 4 bases and J lost 3; bases outside the gene matches: 5. This CDR3 region has 15 residues. Per germline, CDR1 SEHNR and CDR2 FQNEAQ (reference sequence). CDR3 residues: CASSWGQEPNQPQHF. DNA of the CDR3: TGTGCCAGCAGCTGGGGACAGGAGCCCAATCAGCCCCAGCATTTT.

The J gene is TRBJ2-2, the V gene TRBV6-2 or TRBV6-3; 12 bases are shared with TRBD2. Germline values: CDR1 MNHEY, CDR2 SVGEGT. Trimming removed 4 bases from V and 4 bases from J; junction bases left unmatched: 7. This CDR3 region has 17 residues. CDR3 sequence (DNA): TGTGCCAGCAGTTTCGGGACTAGCGGGCTCAGCACCGGGGAGCTGTTTTTT. It codes for CASSFGTSGLSTGELFF.

The chain recombines TRBV7-3 with TRBJ1-1, with D possibly matching TRBD1 (6 bases). The CDR3 covers 16 residues. CDR1 is SGHTA and CDR2 is FQGTGA in the germline V gene. V gave up 6 bases and J gave up 3 bases, with 20 bases separating them. In DNA, the CDR3 is TGTGCCAGCAGTTCCGACCCACAGGGACGTGACACTGAAGCTTTCTTT. Protein product: CASSSDPQGRDTEAFF.

This clone was picked up one time. This chain connects TRBV25-1 to TRBJ2-7; D gene ambiguous. Trimming removed 5 bases at V and 3 bases at J, with 5 bases between. The germline V gene has CDR1 MGHDK and CDR2 SYGVNS. The CDR3 has 11 amino acids. The chain's CDR3 is CASSRVYEQYF. The CDR3 nucleotides read TGTGCCAGCAGTCGTGTCTACGAGCAGTACTTC.

The V and J genes are TRBV6-5 and TRBJ2-3; 9 bases line up with TRBD2. With V trimmed by 10 bases and J by 6 bases, 8 bases remained unmatched. CDR3 length: 13 residues. CDR1 is MNHEY and CDR2 is SVGAGI in the germline V gene. CDR3 DNA: TGTGCCAACTCGCGGGGGGGCCAGGATACGCAGTATTTT. Amino acid sequence: CANSRGGQDTQYF.

This chain links TRBV6-5 with TRBJ1-2; 7 bases agree with TRBD1. The J segment lost 5 bases and the V segment lost 7 bases, leaving 7 bases of the junction unmatched. CDR1 and CDR2 (germline): MNHEY, SVGAGI. The CDR3 extends over 13 amino acids. The CDR3 loop reads CASNRQGTYGYTF. CDR3 bases: TGTGCCAGCAATAGACAGGGTACTTATGGCTACACCTTC.

The CDR3 DNA follows: TGTGCCAGCAGCGCAAAACAGGGCCGTGGAAACACCATATATTTT. This translates into CASSAKQGRGNTIYF. The rearrangement joins TRBV9 to TRBJ1-3; D is perhaps TRBD1 (6 bases). The V and J ends lost 3 bases and 3 bases respectively, with 13 bases between them. The CDR3 spans 15 residues. CDR1 is SGDLS and CDR2 is YYNGEE in the germline V gene.

The table lists this clone with a count of one. This chain connects TRBV5-1 to TRBJ1-2, with D perhaps TRBD1 (5 bases). Germline V lookup: CDR1 SGHRS, CDR2 YFSETQ. This CDR3 comprises 11 residues. V was shortened by 4 bases and J by 14 bases, with 15 bases between the two germline ends. CDR3 protein: CASSPDRDQTF. CDR3 DNA sequence: TGCGCCAGCAGCCCCGACAGAGATCAGACCTTC. The whole variable domain, filled in from reference TRBV5-1 and TRBJ1-2, reads KAGVTQTPRYLIKTRGQQVTLSCSPISGHRSVSWYQQTPGQGLQFLFEYFSETQRNKGNFPGRFSGRQFSNSRSEMNVSTLELGDSALYLCASSPDRDQTFGSGTRLTVV.

V usage is TRBV27 and J usage is TRBJ1-5; D gene ambiguous. The V end was cut by 5 bases, the J end by 0 bases, with 11 bases between. This CDR3 region has 15 residues. Germline CDR1 MNHEY, CDR2 SMNVEV (reference sequence). The chain's CDR3 is CASSGLSYSNQPQHF. CDR3 bases: TGTGCCAGCAGTGGACTATCTTATAGCAATCAGCCCCAGCATTTT.

This clone was detected only once. This CDR3 is CASSLVEGGNTEAFF. In DNA, the CDR3 is TGTGCCAGCAGCTTAGTCGAAGGGGGAAACACTGAAGCTTTCTTT. The chain is built from TRBV7-6 and TRBJ1-1; D might be TRBD1 (6 bases). The ends were cut back, 1 base at V and 2 bases at J, with 11 bases in the middle. The CDR3 is made up of 15 amino acids. Germline CDR1 SGHVS, CDR2 FNYEAQ.

V and J are TRBV7-2 and TRBJ2-5, with a tentative D call TRBD2 (6 bases). Germline CDR1 is SGHTA and CDR2 is FQGNSA. V lost 3 bases, J lost 1 base, and 6 bases lay in between. The length of the CDR3 is 13 residues. The CDR3 DNA reads TGTGCCAGCAGCTTCGGGGGCCAAGAGACCCAGTACTTC. This codes for CASSFGGQETQYF.

The chain recombines TRBV4-1 with TRBJ2-7; 8 bases line up with TRBD1. Losses at the gene ends were 4 bases for V and 2 bases for J; bases not matched to a gene: 7. This CDR3 spans 15 amino acids. From germline, CDR1 is MGHRA and CDR2 YSYEKL. The DNA of the CDR3 is TGCGCCAGCAGCCCGAACCCGGGACAGGCCTACGAGCAGTACTTC. This sequence encodes CASSPNPGQAYEQYF.

J is TRBJ1-1 and V is TRBV5-1; TRBD1 is a possible D gene (6 bases). This CDR3 is 13 amino acids long. Looked up from germline, CDR1 is SGHRS and CDR2 is YFSETQ. The V and J ends lost 3 bases and 1 base respectively, with 7 bases between them. The CDR3, as DNA: TGCGCCAGCAGCTCGGGACAGAACACTGAAGCTTTCTTT. This translates into CASSSGQNTEAFF.

The chain's CDR3 is CASKRQDGTYNSPLHF. In DNA, the CDR3 is TGTGCCAGCAAGAGACAGGACGGAACCTATAATTCACCCCTCCACTTT. This chain connects TRBV2 to TRBJ1-6; D possibly corresponds to TRBD1 (6 bases). The germline gives CDR1 SNHLY, CDR2 FYNNEI. The CDR3 covers 16 residues. Trimming took 7 bases from V and 2 from J, leaving 15 bases between them.

The chain links TRBV7-2 to TRBJ1-3; D ambiguous. Trimming stripped 1 base from V and 0 bases from J, with 10 bases between. Per germline, CDR1 SGHTA and CDR2 FQGNSA. CDR3 length equals 16 residues. In nucleotides, the CDR3 is TGTGCCAGCAGCTTAGTTTGGCTCAGCTCTGGAAACACCATATATTTT. It encodes CASSLVWLSSGNTIYF.

This chain joins TRBV3-1 (or the pseudogene TRBV3-2) and TRBJ2-5; 14 nucleotides match TRBD2. Unmatched junction bases numbered 5, after V lost 6 bases and J lost 5 bases. Per germline, CDR1 LGHDT and CDR2 YNNKEL (reference sequence). CDR3 length: 15 amino acids. The CDR3 DNA reads TGTGCCAGCAGGACTAGCGGGGGGGCAGGGGAGACCCAGTACTTC. It translates to CASRTSGGAGETQYF.

This chain uses TRBV11-2 with TRBJ1-1; D not certain. CDR1 is SGHAT, CDR2 FQNNGV, per germline. Trimming pared 4 bases from V and 1 base from J, leaving 10 bases between. This CDR3 is 14 amino acids long. CDR3 loop: CASSSPGGNTEAFF. CDR3 DNA: TGTGCCAGCAGCTCACCAGGAGGGAACACTGAAGCTTTCTTT.